A single T cell receptor beta chain is shown here with its context. Its specificity is not known. These data are taken from a study of cytomegalovirus exposure and HLA in healthy donors. Points from the study as a whole: The study designated about 160 TCR beta chains cytomegalovirus-associated.

V was shortened by 5 bases and J by 2 bases, with 14 bases between the two germline ends. Germline loops: CDR1 MNHNS, CDR2 SASEGT. CDR3 size: 15 residues. This PCR relied on a set of 60 Vbeta primers and 13 Jbeta primers. Clones were sequenced by immunoSEQ multiplex PCR, and TCRdb holds only the in-frame ones, with some missing. The data contain 90,000 to 130,000 clones, 55% to 75% of them singletons. Sequenced sample: PBMCs. The sequence came from a man younger than 45 in good health and CMV-seropositive. V usage is TRBV6-1 and J usage is TRBJ2-3, with no clear D. CDR3 region: CASSRGPPDTDTQYF. The CDR3 DNA sequence: TGTGCCAGCAGTCGAGGCCCACCGGACACAGATACGCAGTATTTT.